These 10 T cell receptor beta chains share one sample of origin, sequenced in a study of cytotoxic CD8 clonotypes in ibrutinib-treated CLL. Clones were read by immunoSEQ multiplex PCR, and TCRdb kept only the in-frame ones, dropping some. The data contain tens of thousands of clones, approximately 90% of them singletons. The source was PBMCs, collected after 12 months of ibrutinib treatment. The receptors come from a human donor with chronic lymphocytic leukemia.

The chain recombines TRBV4-2 with TRBJ2-1; 10 nucleotides agree with TRBD2. J gave up 4 bases and V 1 base, and 10 bases lay outside the gene matches. The V gene's germline CDR1 is LGHNA and CDR2 YNFKEQ. This CDR3 region has 18 residues. The CDR3 loop reads CASSQVVGALAGYNEQFF. CDR3 DNA sequence: TGTGCCAGCAGCCAAGTGGTCGGGGCACTAGCGGGGTACAATGAGCAGTTCTTC.

This rearrangement joins TRBV5-1 to TRBJ2-7; a weak D match, TRBD1 (6 bases). Trimming removed 3 bases at V and 0 bases at J, with 13 bases between. Germline CDR1 is SGHRS and CDR2 is YFSETQ. The CDR3 has 15 amino acids. This CDR3 reads CASSWVGGTSYEQYF. The CDR3 bases are TGCGCCAGCAGCTGGGTTGGGGGCACCTCCTACGAGCAGTACTTC.

The chain employs TRBV7-9 and TRBJ2-7; D possibly corresponds to TRBD2 (6 bases). The V gene lost 5 bases and the J gene lost 4 bases, with 15 bases spanning the gap. Germline V gene lookup returns CDR1 SEHNR and CDR2 FQNEAQ (reference sequence). The CDR3 sequence is 14 residues long. Written as DNA, the CDR3 is TGTGCCAGCAGCCAATCTACGGGGGATTACGAGCAGTACTTC. Protein sequence: CASSQSTGDYEQYF.

The J gene is TRBJ2-1, the V gene TRBV6-5; 9 bases are a match to TRBD2. Germline V gene data show CDR1 as MNHEY and CDR2 as SVGAGI. The CDR3 consists of 15 residues. The V and J ends lost 4 bases and 5 bases, in that order; junction bases with no gene match: 6. CDR3 in DNA: TGTGCCAGCAGTTCCCTAGCGGGACAGAACAATGAGCAGTTCTTC. It translates to CASSSLAGQNNEQFF.

The chain is built from TRBV4-2 and TRBJ1-4; perhaps TRBD1 as D (6 bases). The V end was cut by 0 bases, the J end by 7 bases, with 15 bases between. This CDR3 has 16 amino acids. The V gene's germline CDR1 is LGHNA and CDR2 YNFKEQ. The CDR3 reads CASSQDRGARGEKLFF. Written as DNA, the CDR3 is TGTGCCAGCAGCCAAGATCGGGGGGCTCGGGGTGAAAAACTGTTTTTT.

The V and J genes are TRBV6-6 and TRBJ2-5; 8 bases align to TRBD2. The CDR3 contains 14 residues. CDR1 and CDR2 (germline): MNHNY, SVGAGI (reference sequence). V shed 7 bases and J 0 bases; nucleotides not matched to a gene: 4. CDR3 nucleotide sequence: TGTGCCAGCACCTGGGGACTAGACCAAGAGACCCAGTACTTC. Amino acid sequence: CASTWGLDQETQYF.

V gene TRBV19 combines with J gene TRBJ1-1, with D possibly matching TRBD1 (6 bases). V was clipped by 6 bases and J by 2 bases, with 13 bases between them. The CDR3 sequence is 14 residues long. Per germline, CDR1 LNHDA and CDR2 SQIVND (reference sequence). Written as DNA, the CDR3 is TGTGCCAGTAGGGGGCAGGGGCTTAACACTGAAGCTTTCTTT. Amino acid sequence: CASRGQGLNTEAFF.

The V gene is TRBV5-6, the J gene TRBJ2-5; D may be TRBD1 or TRBD2 (6 bases each). Germline CDR1 SGHDT, CDR2 YYEEEE. CDR3 size: 14 residues. Trimming took 0 bases from V and 5 from J, leaving 11 bases between them. CDR3 nucleotide sequence: TGTGCCAGCAGCTTGGCAGGGGCGGGGGAGACCCAGTACTTC. Protein product: CASSLAGAGETQYF.

This chain uses TRBV7-8 with TRBJ2-7, with D perhaps matching TRBD1 or TRBD2 (6 bases each). From germline, CDR1 is SGHVS and CDR2 FQNEAQ. Trimming took off 1 base at V and 3 bases at J, with 16 bases between the two ends. The CDR3 sequence is 16 residues long. The CDR3 sequence: CASSLVRGARDYEQYF. The CDR3 nucleotides are TGTGCCAGCAGCTTAGTGAGGGGGGCCAGGGACTACGAGCAGTACTTC.

This clone was found a few times. The chain joins TRBV5-1 to TRBJ2-5; unclear D gene. V was pared by 0 bases and J by 5 bases, with 5 bases between. Per germline, CDR1 SGHRS and CDR2 YFSETQ. This CDR3 contains 12 residues. CDR3 nucleotides: TGCGCCAGCAGCTTGGGAGAGGAGACCCAGTACTTC. This encodes CASSLGEETQYF.